One and the same sample provided the 13 T cell receptor beta chains below, sequenced in a study of CD8 T cells in Susac syndrome. The RNA input was roughly 0.45 to 1 ug, and it was reverse transcribed with random hexamers. TCRdb redid the calling of the immunoSEQ multiplex PCR reads with MiXCR, one entry per CDR3 protein. The sample lists some 100,000 distinct CDR3 sequences, under 95% occurring once. Source material: CD8+ T cells from PBMCs. The receptor source for this set is a human donor in good health.

This clonotype appeared once. The chain links TRBV29-1 to TRBJ2-3; D might be TRBD1 (5 bases). This CDR3 contains 14 residues. Germline lookup yields CDR1 SQVTM and CDR2 ANQGSEA. Trimming stripped 0 bases from V and 4 bases from J, with 11 bases between. The CDR3 sequence: CSVEDPGWADTQYF. The DNA for the CDR3 is TGCAGCGTTGAAGACCCAGGGTGGGCAGATACGCAGTATTTT.

The chain joins TRBV6-2 or TRBV6-3 to TRBJ1-1; D gene uncertain. The V end lost 3 bases, the J end lost 8 bases, and 10 bases lay between the germline ends. The CDR3 consists of 12 residues. Germline V lookup: CDR1 MNHEY, CDR2 SVGEGT. This CDR3 is CASSYLAEEAFF. In nucleotides, the CDR3 is TGTGCCAGCAGTTATCTGGCAGAAGAAGCTTTCTTT.

The chain employs TRBV5-1 and TRBJ2-2, with D uncertain. This CDR3 has 15 amino acids. CDR1 SGHRS and CDR2 YFSETQ come from the germline V gene. Trimming cost V 0 bases and J 1 base, with 7 bases left between them. The CDR3: CASSLEAGNTGELFF. CDR3 nucleotide sequence: TGCGCCAGCAGCTTGGAGGCCGGGAACACCGGGGAGCTGTTTTTT.

This rearrangement joins TRBV5-1 to TRBJ1-1; 8 bases are a match to TRBD1. Germline values: CDR1 SGHRS, CDR2 YFSETQ. This CDR3 has 14 amino acids. Trimming at V came to 6 bases and at J to 7 bases, leaving 11 bases not matched to a gene. In DNA form, the CDR3 reads TGCGCCAGCACCAATACAGGGGGGACTTTTGAAGCTTTCTTT. It is translated as CASTNTGGTFEAFF.

The V gene is TRBV5-1, the J gene TRBJ2-7, with 12 bases fitting TRBD1. This CDR3 region has 16 residues. Germline lookup yields CDR1 SGHRS and CDR2 YFSETQ. V lost 1 base to trimming and J lost 5 bases; unmatched junction nucleotides: 7. CDR3 protein: CASSLTGTGGVNEQYF. In DNA form, the CDR3 reads TGCGCCAGCAGCTTGACGGGGACAGGGGGCGTGAACGAGCAGTACTTC.

The CDR3 nucleotides are TGTGCCAGCAGCCCATTGACTGGGGCGTTCTACGAGCAGTACTTC. Protein sequence: CASSPLTGAFYEQYF. The V and J genes are TRBV7-9 and TRBJ2-7, with a tentative D call TRBD1 (5 bases). The germline V gene encodes CDR1 SEHNR and CDR2 FQNEAQ (reference sequence). V dropped 5 bases and J dropped 3 bases, with 17 bases sitting between them. The CDR3 consists of 15 residues.

The table lists this clonotype with a count of one. The chain links TRBV30 to TRBJ2-1, with TRBD2 matching 11 bases. Trimming removed 8 bases from V and 8 bases from J; junction bases left unmatched: 11. The CDR3 has 14 amino acids. The V gene's germline CDR1 is GTSNPN and CDR2 SVGIG (reference sequence). CDR3 sequence: CALTMTSGIHEQFF. DNA for the CDR3: TGTGCCCTAACGATGACTAGCGGGATTCATGAGCAGTTCTTC.

The chain uses TRBV6-2 or TRBV6-3 and TRBJ2-3; TRBD1 might be the D (6 bases). Trimming took 6 bases from V and 2 from J, leaving 21 bases between them. The CDR3 contains 17 residues. Germline lookup yields CDR1 MNHEY and CDR2 SVGEGT. The CDR3 here is CASRRSPGTIFTDTQYF. CDR3 nucleotides: TGTGCCAGCAGAAGATCCCCCGGGACAATATTCACAGATACGCAGTATTTT.

This clonotype was picked up a small number of times. J is TRBJ2-7 and V is TRBV13; D not resolved. Trimming removed 1 base at V and 7 bases at J, with 8 bases between. The CDR3 totals 12 residues. In germline, CDR1 is PRHDT, CDR2 FYEKMQ (reference sequence). CDR3 in DNA: TGTGCCAGCAGCTTAGTAGGATTGGAGCAGTACTTC. This gives the protein CASSLVGLEQYF.

The rearrangement links TRBV29-1 to TRBJ2-1; D possibly corresponds to TRBD1 (5 bases). This CDR3 is built from 17 residues. V was trimmed by 2 bases and J by 0 bases, leaving 17 bases between them. Looked up from germline, CDR1 is SQVTM and CDR2 is ANQGSEA. The CDR3 spells CSVEMAGLGDSYNEQFF. The DNA for the CDR3 is TGCAGCGTTGAAATGGCAGGGCTAGGGGACTCCTACAATGAGCAGTTCTTC.

This sequence joins TRBV28 and TRBJ1-1; D may be TRBD1 (5 bases). V dropped 5 bases and J dropped 8 bases, with 15 bases sitting between them. The germline V gene has CDR1 MDHEN and CDR2 SYDVKM. This CDR3 has 13 amino acids. CDR3 in DNA: TGTGCCAGCAGTCTCCTACTCAGGGCCGAAGCTTTCTTT. Translation: CASSLLLRAEAFF. The full variable domain, rest sourced from reference TRBV28 and TRBJ1-1, is DVKVTQSSRYLVKRTGEKVFLECVQDMDHENMFWYRQDPGLGLRLIYFSYDVKMKEKGDIPEGYSVSREKKERFSLILESASTNQTSMYLCASSLLLRAEAFFGQGTRLTVV.

The gene calls are TRBV20-1 and TRBJ2-1; possible D gene TRBD2, 5 bases. CDR3 size: 12 residues. Deletions cut 1 base from V and 6 bases from J, with 7 bases between. Looked up from germline, CDR1 is DFQATT and CDR2 is SNEGSKA (reference sequence). CDR3 sequence reads: CSARVGLNEQFF. DNA of the CDR3: TGCAGTGCTAGAGTTGGACTCAATGAGCAGTTCTTC.

CDR3 in amino acids: CASKGTDEKLFF. DNA for the CDR3: TGTGCCAGCAAGGGGACCGATGAAAAACTGTTTTTT. The chain uses TRBV2 and TRBJ1-4; a possible D gene is TRBD1 (5 bases). Trimming took 7 bases from V and 6 from J, leaving 9 bases between them. The CDR3 loop spans 12 amino acids. Germline CDR1 reads SNHLY; CDR2 reads FYNNEI.